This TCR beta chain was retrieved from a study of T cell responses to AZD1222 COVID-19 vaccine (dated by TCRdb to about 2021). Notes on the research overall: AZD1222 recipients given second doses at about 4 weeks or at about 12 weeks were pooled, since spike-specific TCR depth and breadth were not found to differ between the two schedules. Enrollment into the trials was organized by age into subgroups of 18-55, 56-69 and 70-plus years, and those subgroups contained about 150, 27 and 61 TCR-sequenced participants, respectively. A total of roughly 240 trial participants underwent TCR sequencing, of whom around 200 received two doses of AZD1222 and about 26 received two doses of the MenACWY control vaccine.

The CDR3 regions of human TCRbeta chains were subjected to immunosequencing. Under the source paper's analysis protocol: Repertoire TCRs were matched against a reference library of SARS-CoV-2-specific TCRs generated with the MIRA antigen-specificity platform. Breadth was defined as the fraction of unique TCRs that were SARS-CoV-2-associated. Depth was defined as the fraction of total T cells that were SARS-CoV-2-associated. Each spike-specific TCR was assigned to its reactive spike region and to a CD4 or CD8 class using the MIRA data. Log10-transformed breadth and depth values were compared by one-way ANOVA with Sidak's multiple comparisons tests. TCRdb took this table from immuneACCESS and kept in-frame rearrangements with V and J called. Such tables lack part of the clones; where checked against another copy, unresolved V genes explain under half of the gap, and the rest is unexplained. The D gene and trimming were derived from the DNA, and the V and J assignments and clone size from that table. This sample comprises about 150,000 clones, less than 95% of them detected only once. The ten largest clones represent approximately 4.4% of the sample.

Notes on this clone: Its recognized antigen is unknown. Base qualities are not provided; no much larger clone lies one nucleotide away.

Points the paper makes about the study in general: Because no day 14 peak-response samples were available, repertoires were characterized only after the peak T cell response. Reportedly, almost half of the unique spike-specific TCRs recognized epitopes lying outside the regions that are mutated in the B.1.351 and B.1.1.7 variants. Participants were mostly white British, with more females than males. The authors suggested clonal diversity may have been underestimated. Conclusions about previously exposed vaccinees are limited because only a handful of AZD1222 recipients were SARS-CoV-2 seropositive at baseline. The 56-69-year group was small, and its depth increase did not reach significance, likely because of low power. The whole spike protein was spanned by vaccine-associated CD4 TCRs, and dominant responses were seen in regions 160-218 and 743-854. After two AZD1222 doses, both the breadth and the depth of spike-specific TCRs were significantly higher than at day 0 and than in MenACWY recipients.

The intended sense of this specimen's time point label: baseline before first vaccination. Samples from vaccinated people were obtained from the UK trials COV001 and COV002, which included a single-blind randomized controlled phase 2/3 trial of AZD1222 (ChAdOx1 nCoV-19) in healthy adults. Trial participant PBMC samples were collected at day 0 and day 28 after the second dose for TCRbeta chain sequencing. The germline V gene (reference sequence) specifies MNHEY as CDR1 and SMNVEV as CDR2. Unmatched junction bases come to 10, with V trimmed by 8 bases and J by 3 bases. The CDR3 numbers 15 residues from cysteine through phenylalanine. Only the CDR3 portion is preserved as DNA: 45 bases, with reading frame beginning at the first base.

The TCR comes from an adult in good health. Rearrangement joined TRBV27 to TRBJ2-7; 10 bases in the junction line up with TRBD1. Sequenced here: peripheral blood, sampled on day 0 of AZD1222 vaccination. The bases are TGTGCCAGCGGGGCACGACAGGGGGCTATCTACGAGCAGTACTTC. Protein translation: CASGARQGAIYEQYF.